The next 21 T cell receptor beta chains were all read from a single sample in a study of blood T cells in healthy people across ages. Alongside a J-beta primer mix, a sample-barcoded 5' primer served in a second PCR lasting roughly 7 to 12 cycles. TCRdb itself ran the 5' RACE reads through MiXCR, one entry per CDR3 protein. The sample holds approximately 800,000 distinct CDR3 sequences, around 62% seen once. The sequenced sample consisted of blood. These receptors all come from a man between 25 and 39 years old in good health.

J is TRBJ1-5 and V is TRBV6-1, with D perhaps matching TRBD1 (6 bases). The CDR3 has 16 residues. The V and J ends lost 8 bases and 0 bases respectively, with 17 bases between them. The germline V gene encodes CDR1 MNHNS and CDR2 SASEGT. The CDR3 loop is CASGGQNLYSNQPQHF. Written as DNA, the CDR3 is TGTGCCAGCGGGGGACAAAACCTTTATAGCAATCAGCCCCAGCATTTT.

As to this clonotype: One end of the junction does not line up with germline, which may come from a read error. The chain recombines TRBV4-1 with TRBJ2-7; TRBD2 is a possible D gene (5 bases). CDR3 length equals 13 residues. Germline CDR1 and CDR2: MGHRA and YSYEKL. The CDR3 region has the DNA TGCGTCAGCAGCCAAGATGGAGGCTACGAGCAGTACTTC. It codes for CVSSQDGGYEQYF.

The CDR3 region has the DNA TGTGCCACTCTACAGGGTTCAGAGAATGAGCAGTTCTTC. The encoded protein is CATLQGSENEQFF. The chain uses TRBV28 and TRBJ2-1; perhaps TRBD1 as D (6 bases). The germline gives CDR1 MDHEN, CDR2 SYDVKM. The V end lost 10 bases, the J end lost 7 bases, and 17 bases lay between the germline ends. The CDR3 spans 13 residues.

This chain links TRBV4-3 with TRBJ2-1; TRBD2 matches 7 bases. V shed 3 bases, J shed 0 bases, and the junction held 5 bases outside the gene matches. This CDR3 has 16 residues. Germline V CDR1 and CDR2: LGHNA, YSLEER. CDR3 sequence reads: CASSQGGVSSYNEQFF. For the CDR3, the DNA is TGCGCCAGCAGCCAGGGGGGGGTAAGCTCCTACAATGAGCAGTTCTTC.

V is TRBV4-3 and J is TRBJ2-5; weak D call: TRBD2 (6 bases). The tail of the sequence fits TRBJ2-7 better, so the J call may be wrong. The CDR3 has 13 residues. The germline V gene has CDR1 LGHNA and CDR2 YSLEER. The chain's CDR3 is CASSQGGDREQYF. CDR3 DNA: TGCGCCAGCAGCCAAGGGGGGGATCGCGAGCAGTACTTC.

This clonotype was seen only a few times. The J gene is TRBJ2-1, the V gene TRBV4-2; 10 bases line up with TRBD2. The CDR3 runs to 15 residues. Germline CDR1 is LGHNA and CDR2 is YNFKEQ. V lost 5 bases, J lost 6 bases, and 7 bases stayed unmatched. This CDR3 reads CASSTSAGGPNEQFF. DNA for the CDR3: TGTGCCAGCAGCACTTCAGCGGGGGGGCCCAATGAGCAGTTCTTC.

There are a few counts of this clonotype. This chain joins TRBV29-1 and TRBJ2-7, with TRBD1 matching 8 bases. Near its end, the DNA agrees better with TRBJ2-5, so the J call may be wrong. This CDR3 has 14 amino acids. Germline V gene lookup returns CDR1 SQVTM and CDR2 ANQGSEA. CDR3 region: CSVEGPGQGRTQYF. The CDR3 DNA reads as TGCAGCGTTGAGGGGCCCGGACAGGGTCGGACCCAGTACTTC.

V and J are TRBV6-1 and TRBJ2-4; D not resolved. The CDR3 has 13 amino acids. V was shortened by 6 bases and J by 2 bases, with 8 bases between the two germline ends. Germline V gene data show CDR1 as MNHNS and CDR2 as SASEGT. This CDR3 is CASRPVTKNIQYF. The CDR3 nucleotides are TGTGCCAGCAGGCCCGTAACCAAAAACATTCAGTACTTC.

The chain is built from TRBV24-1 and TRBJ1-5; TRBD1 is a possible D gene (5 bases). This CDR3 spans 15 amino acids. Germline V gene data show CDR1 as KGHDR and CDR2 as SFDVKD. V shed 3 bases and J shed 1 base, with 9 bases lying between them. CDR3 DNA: TGTGCCACCAGTGATACACGACAGAGCAATCAGCCCCAGCATTTT. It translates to CATSDTRQSNQPQHF.

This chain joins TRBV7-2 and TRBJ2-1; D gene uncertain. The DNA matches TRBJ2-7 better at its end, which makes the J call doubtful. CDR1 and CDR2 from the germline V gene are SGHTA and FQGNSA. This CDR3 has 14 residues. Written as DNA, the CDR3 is TGTGCCAGCAGCTTAGAAGTCGTTGGGGACGAGCAGTACTTC. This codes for CASSLEVVGDEQYF.

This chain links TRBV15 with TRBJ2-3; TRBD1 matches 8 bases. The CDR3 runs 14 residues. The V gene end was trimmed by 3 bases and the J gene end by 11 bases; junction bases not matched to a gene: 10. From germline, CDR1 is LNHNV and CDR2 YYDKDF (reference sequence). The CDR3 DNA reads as TGTGCCACCAGCAGGGACAGGGCCACCGCCGGGCAGTATTTT. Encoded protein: CATSRDRATAGQYF. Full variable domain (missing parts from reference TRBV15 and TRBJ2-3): DAMVIQNPRYQVTQFGKPVTLSCSQTLNHNVMYWYQQKSSQAPKLLFHYYDKDFNNEADTPDNFQSRRPNTSFCFLDIRSPGLGDTAMYLCATSRDRATAGQYFGPGTRLTVL.

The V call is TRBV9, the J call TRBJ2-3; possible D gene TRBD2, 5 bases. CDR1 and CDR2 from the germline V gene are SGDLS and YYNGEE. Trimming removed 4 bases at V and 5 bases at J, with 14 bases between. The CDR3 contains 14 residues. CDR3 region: CASSPFLSGDTQYF. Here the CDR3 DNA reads TGTGCCAGCAGCCCCTTCTTAAGCGGAGATACGCAGTATTTT.

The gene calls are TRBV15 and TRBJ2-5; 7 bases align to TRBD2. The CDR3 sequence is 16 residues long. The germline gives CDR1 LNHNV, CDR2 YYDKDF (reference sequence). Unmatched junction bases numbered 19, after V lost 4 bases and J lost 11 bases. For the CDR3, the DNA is TGTGCCACCAGCAAAAAACTAGCGACCGACTACAATGAGCAGTACTTC. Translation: CATSKKLATDYNEQYF.

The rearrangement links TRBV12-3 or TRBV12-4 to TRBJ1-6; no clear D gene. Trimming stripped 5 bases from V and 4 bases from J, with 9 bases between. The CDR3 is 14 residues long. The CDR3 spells CASSPEGYNSPLHF. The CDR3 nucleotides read TGTGCCAGCAGTCCCGAGGGATATAATTCACCCCTCCACTTT.

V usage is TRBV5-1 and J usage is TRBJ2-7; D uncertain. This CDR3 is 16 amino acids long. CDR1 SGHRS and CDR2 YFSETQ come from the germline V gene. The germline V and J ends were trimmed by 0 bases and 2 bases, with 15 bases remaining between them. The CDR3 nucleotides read TGCGCCAGCAGCTTGGTGGGCGAAGTTTCCCCCTACGAGCAGTACTTC. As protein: CASSLVGEVSPYEQYF.

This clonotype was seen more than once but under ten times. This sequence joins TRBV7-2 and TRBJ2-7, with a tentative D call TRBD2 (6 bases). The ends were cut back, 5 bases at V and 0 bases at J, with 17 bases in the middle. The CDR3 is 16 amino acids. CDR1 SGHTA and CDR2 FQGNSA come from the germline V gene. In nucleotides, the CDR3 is TGTGCCAGCAGCCCCCCCGGAGGGTTAAGCTCCTACGAGCAGTACTTC. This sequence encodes CASSPPGGLSSYEQYF.

The CDR3 nucleotides read TGCGCCAGCAGCCAAGATTCCTCCACAGGGGGGATCCACGAGCAGTACTTC. The encoded protein is CASSQDSSTGGIHEQYF. The rearrangement joins TRBV4-3 to TRBJ2-5; TRBD1 aligns across 8 bases. Near its end, the DNA agrees better with TRBJ2-7, so the J call may be wrong. Germline CDR1 LGHNA, CDR2 YSLEER. The CDR3 runs 17 residues.

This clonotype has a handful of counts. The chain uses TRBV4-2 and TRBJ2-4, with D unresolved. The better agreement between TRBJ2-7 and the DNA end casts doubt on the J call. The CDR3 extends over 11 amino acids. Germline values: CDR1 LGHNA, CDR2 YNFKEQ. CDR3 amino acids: CASSQTGEQYF. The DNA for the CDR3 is TGTGCCAGCAGCCAAACGGGCGAGCAGTACTTC.

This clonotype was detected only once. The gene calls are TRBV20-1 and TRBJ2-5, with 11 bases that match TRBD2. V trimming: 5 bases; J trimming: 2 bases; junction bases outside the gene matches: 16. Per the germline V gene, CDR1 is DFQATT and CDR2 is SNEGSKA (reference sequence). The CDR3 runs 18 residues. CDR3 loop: CSAYGPSGGPIIQETQYF. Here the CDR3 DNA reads TGCAGTGCTTACGGGCCTAGCGGGGGGCCGATAATTCAAGAGACCCAGTACTTC.

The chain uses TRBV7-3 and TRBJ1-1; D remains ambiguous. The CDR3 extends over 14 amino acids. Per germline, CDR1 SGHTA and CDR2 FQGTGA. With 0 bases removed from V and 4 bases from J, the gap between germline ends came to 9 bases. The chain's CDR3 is CASSLTARSTEAFF. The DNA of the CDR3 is TGTGCCAGCAGCTTAACAGCGAGGTCCACTGAAGCTTTCTTT.

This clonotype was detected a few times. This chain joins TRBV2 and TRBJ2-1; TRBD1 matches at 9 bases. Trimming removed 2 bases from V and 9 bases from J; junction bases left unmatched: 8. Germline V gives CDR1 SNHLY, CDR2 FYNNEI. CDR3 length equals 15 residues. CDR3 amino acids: CASSELGQGVVEQFF. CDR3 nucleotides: TGTGCCAGCAGTGAACTGGGACAGGGAGTCGTTGAGCAGTTCTTC.